Shown below are 10 T cell receptor beta chains from a single sample sequenced in a study of shared clonotypes between healthy human individuals. CD45RO-negative, CCR7-positively selected cells formed the naive CD8 fraction, excluding terminally differentiated effector memory CD45RA+ cells. Clones were read by immunoSEQ multiplex PCR, and TCRdb kept only the in-frame ones, dropping some. The data hold about 2.1 million clones, with 85% to 95% observed a single time. Sequenced input: naive CD8+ T cells from PBMCs. Every receptor here comes from a young man in good health. Some clones in this sample may be carry-over from other donors' samples.

The rearrangement links TRBV2 to TRBJ2-3; D is possibly TRBD2 (6 bases). Germline CDR1 SNHLY, CDR2 FYNNEI. The ends were cut back, 8 bases at V and 5 bases at J, with 23 bases in the middle. CDR3 length: 16 residues. CDR3 sequence: CASSPGGTWHGDTQYF. The CDR3 DNA follows: TGTGCCAGCTCACCCGGGGGAACTTGGCATGGAGATACGCAGTATTTT.

Only one count was recorded for this clone. The V gene is TRBV11-2, the J gene TRBJ2-7; D possibly corresponds to TRBD1 (6 bases). Germline lookup yields CDR1 SGHAT and CDR2 FQNNGV. The V gene lost 2 bases and the J gene lost 5 bases, with 16 bases spanning the gap. The CDR3 sequence is 15 residues long. The CDR3 DNA is TGTGCCAGCAGCTTAAACGCAGGGGCAGCGGACGAGCAGTACTTC. Amino acid sequence: CASSLNAGAADEQYF.

The rearrangement joins TRBV6-4 to TRBJ2-7; TRBD2 agrees at 8 bases. The V and J ends lost 3 bases and 6 bases, in that order; junction bases with no gene match: 7. This CDR3 comprises 14 residues. Germline V gene data show CDR1 as MRHNA and CDR2 as SNTAGT. The CDR3 reads CASSEFGRASEQYF. The DNA for the CDR3 is TGTGCCAGCAGTGAATTCGGGAGGGCTTCCGAGCAGTACTTC.

The gene calls are TRBV4-2 and TRBJ2-3, with D possibly matching TRBD2 (5 bases). This CDR3 is 20 amino acids long. Germline V lookup: CDR1 LGHNA, CDR2 YNFKEQ. V gave up 0 bases and J gave up 2 bases, with 24 bases separating them. CDR3 loop: CASSQDERNPLYQPTDTQYF. Here the CDR3 DNA reads TGTGCCAGCAGCCAAGATGAGCGGAACCCTCTTTACCAACCCACAGATACGCAGTATTTT.

The chain is built from TRBV25-1 and TRBJ1-1; weak D call: TRBD1 (5 bases). This CDR3 has 13 amino acids. Germline V gene sequence: CDR1 MGHDK, CDR2 SYGVNS. The V and J ends lost 0 bases and 5 bases respectively, with 7 bases between them. The CDR3, as DNA: TGTGCCAGCAGTGAATACAGGGTTACTGAAGCTTTCTTT. It is translated as CASSEYRVTEAFF.

This clone was observed a single time. The V gene is TRBV6-1, the J gene TRBJ1-1; D gene ambiguous. Germline V gives CDR1 MNHNS, CDR2 SASEGT. This CDR3 comprises 15 residues. V was pared by 5 bases and J by 4 bases, with 17 bases between. The CDR3 loop is CASSTLVGAGTEAFF. The CDR3 nucleotides are TGTGCCAGCAGTACGCTAGTGGGAGCGGGCACTGAAGCTTTCTTT.

The V call is TRBV6-5, the J call TRBJ2-2; perhaps TRBD1 as D (6 bases). Trimming removed 4 bases at V and 7 bases at J, with 16 bases between. The V gene's germline CDR1 is MNHEY and CDR2 SVGAGI. The CDR3 sequence is 15 residues long. CDR3 residues: CASSSRGPEDGELFF. CDR3 coding DNA: TGTGCCAGCAGTTCCAGGGGTCCAGAGGACGGGGAGCTGTTTTTT.

The rearrangement joins TRBV28 to TRBJ1-1; a weak D match, TRBD1 (5 bases). Deletions cut 6 bases from V and 0 bases from J, with 11 bases between. The V gene's germline CDR1 is MDHEN and CDR2 SYDVKM. The CDR3 covers 14 residues. CDR3 coding DNA: TGTGCCAGCAGGCGAGACAGAATGAACACTGAAGCTTTCTTT. As protein: CASRRDRMNTEAFF.

The genes are TRBV27 and TRBJ2-7; D ambiguous. In germline, CDR1 is MNHEY, CDR2 SMNVEV (reference sequence). V dropped 6 bases and J dropped 2 bases, with 14 bases sitting between them. CDR3 size: 14 residues. Written as DNA, the CDR3 is TGTGCCAGCAGCGTTTCGGGCAGTACCTACGAGCAGTACTTC. It is translated as CASSVSGSTYEQYF.

This chain connects TRBV7-9 to TRBJ2-7, with unresolved D. Germline CDR1 SEHNR, CDR2 FQNEAQ (reference sequence). Deletions cut 2 bases from V and 0 bases from J, with 8 bases between. The length of the CDR3 is 14 residues. The CDR3 nucleotides are TGTGCCAGCAGCTTAAAAGGGCTCTCCTACGAGCAGTACTTC. This codes for CASSLKGLSYEQYF.